Ten or more counts support the clone carrying this TCR beta chain. Antigen: not known. Next came a second PCR, run for about 7 to 12 cycles, which used a sample-barcoded 5' primer along with a J-beta primer mix. Unique molecular identifiers of 12 random nucleotides labeled each cDNA. TCRdb independently ran MiXCR on the 5' RACE reads; one entry per CDR3 protein. The sample carries under 800,000 distinct CDR3 sequences, roughly 41% recorded once. The entry originates in a study of blood T cells in healthy people across ages. Study-level results: The diversity estimates, figures obtained from one million T cells, were considered underestimates.

Germline V gene sequence: CDR1 SNHLY, CDR2 FYNNEI. After removal of 6 bases from V and 10 bases from J, the junction contained 9 bases not matched to a gene. The CDR3 extends over 15 amino acids. The genes are TRBV2 and TRBJ1-6; TRBD1 agrees at 10 bases. Sequencing used blood. The TCR sequence derives from a woman aged 60-70 years in good health. CDR3 region: CASRDYRDRGSPLHF. The CDR3 bases are TGTGCCAGCAGGGACTACCGGGACAGGGGATCACCCCTCCACTTT.